Listed here are 10 T cell receptor beta chains from one sample, sequenced in a study of CD8 T cells in ankylosing spondylitis. Study observations and caveats: What seemed typical of ankylosing spondylitis blood was a TCR beta motif built from about 8 highly homologous variants.

TCRdb re-called the 5' RACE reads with MiXCR, one entry per CDR3 protein. The table lists 750,000 to 850,000 distinct CDR3 sequences, approximately 12% of them singletons. These receptors' targets are unknown. The sequenced sample consisted of blood, either unsorted or a sorted T cell fraction (not recorded which). The receptors derive from a male donor with ankylosing spondylitis.

This clonotype was recorded a few times. The CDR3 nucleotides read TGTGCCAGCAGCTTAGGGCGGGAATGGACAGATACGCAGTATTTT. This codes for CASSLGREWTDTQYF. The J gene is TRBJ2-3, the V gene TRBV7-9, with D tentatively TRBD2 (6 bases). Germline V gene sequence: CDR1 SEHNR, CDR2 FQNEAQ (reference sequence). The CDR3 covers 15 residues. The germline V and J ends were trimmed by 1 base and 3 bases, with 11 bases remaining between them.

The V call is TRBV5-1, the J call TRBJ2-1; D may be TRBD2 (6 bases). Germline V lookup: CDR1 SGHRS, CDR2 YFSETQ. This CDR3 spans 15 amino acids. Trimming shortened V by 3 bases and J by 4 bases, and 14 bases separated the two germline ends. CDR3 region: CASSYYPGVYNEQFF. The CDR3 DNA is TGCGCCAGCAGCTATTACCCGGGAGTATACAATGAGCAGTTCTTC.

The table lists this clonotype with a few counts. J is TRBJ1-1 and V is TRBV5-6; possibly TRBD1 for D (5 bases). This CDR3 spans 14 amino acids. The V and J ends lost 5 bases and 3 bases respectively, with 14 bases between them. Germline CDR1 is SGHDT and CDR2 is YYEEEE. The CDR3 nucleotides are TGTGCCAGCAGGGATAGGGGAGGGGACACTGAAGCTTTCTTT. It translates to CASRDRGGDTEAFF. The entire variable domain, with the rest obtained from reference TRBV5-6 and TRBJ1-1, is as follows: DAGVTQSPTHLIKTRGQQVTLRCSPKSGHDTVSWYQQALGQGPQFIFQYYEEEERQRGNFPDRFSGHQFPNYSSELNVNALLLGDSALYLCASRDRGGDTEAFFGQGTRLTVV.

This chain uses TRBV5-4 with TRBJ2-5, with 10 bases aligning to TRBD2. Germline V gene lookup returns CDR1 SGHNT and CDR2 YYREEE (reference sequence). CDR3 length: 16 residues. V shed 0 bases, J shed 2 bases, and the junction held 4 bases outside the gene matches. CDR3 amino acids: CASSLAPSGGQETQYF. CDR3 DNA: TGTGCCAGCAGCTTGGCCCCTAGCGGGGGTCAAGAGACCCAGTACTTC.

This clonotype was picked up a small number of times. The chain carries TRBV28 and TRBJ2-1; possible D gene TRBD2, 7 bases. Germline CDR1 MDHEN, CDR2 SYDVKM. The CDR3 is made up of 17 amino acids. V gave up 6 bases and J gave up 3 bases, with 21 bases separating them. The CDR3 coding sequence is TGTGCCAGCAGAGGGGGGGGCCCTAACCCACACTACAATGAGCAGTTCTTC. Its translation: CASRGGGPNPHYNEQFF.

This clonotype was observed a handful of times. The chain has TRBV24-1 and TRBJ2-1; TRBD1 matches at 10 bases. CDR1 is KGHDR and CDR2 is SFDVKD in the germline V gene. The CDR3 is 16 amino acids. V shed 4 bases, J shed 9 bases, and the junction held 11 bases outside the gene matches. The CDR3 coding sequence is TGTGCCACCAGTGAAGGTGGGACAGGGGTACGGGCTGAGCAGTTCTTC. Residues: CATSEGGTGVRAEQFF.

There are many counts of this clonotype. The genes are TRBV20-1 and TRBJ2-1; 12 bases line up with TRBD2. Germline CDR1 DFQATT, CDR2 SNEGSKA (reference sequence). CDR3 length equals 13 residues. After removal of 5 bases from V and 8 bases from J, the junction contained 4 bases not matched to a gene. The DNA for the CDR3 is TGCAGTGCTGCTAGCGGGGGGGGCGATGAGCAGTTCTTC. Translating it yields CSAASGGGDEQFF.

The chain joins TRBV5-1 to TRBJ1-1; 7 bases are shared with TRBD1. Germline values: CDR1 SGHRS, CDR2 YFSETQ. The CDR3 extends over 14 amino acids. J gave up 5 bases and V 6 bases, and 10 bases lay outside the gene matches. This CDR3 reads CASTPGGVETEAFF. In nucleotides, the CDR3 is TGCGCCAGCACCCCAGGGGGAGTAGAAACTGAAGCTTTCTTT. Combining the CDR3 with reference TRBV5-1 and TRBJ1-1 gives the whole variable domain KAGVTQTPRYLIKTRGQQVTLSCSPISGHRSVSWYQQTPGQGLQFLFEYFSETQRNKGNFPGRFSGRQFSNSRSEMNVSTLELGDSALYLCASTPGGVETEAFFGQGTRLTVV.

V gene TRBV20-1 combines with J gene TRBJ1-2; 8 bases are a match to TRBD1. The CDR3 contains 14 residues. The germline gives CDR1 DFQATT, CDR2 SNEGSKA (reference sequence). V trimming: 6 bases; J trimming: 8 bases; junction bases outside the gene matches: 14. This chain's CDR3 is CSAREVRGLGGYTF. CDR3 nucleotides: TGCAGTGCCAGGGAGGTCAGGGGGCTGGGAGGCTACACCTTC.

This clonotype has a count of ten or more. The V gene is TRBV20-1, the J gene TRBJ1-2, with 7 bases identical to TRBD1. Losses at the gene ends were 5 bases for V and 4 bases for J; bases not matched to a gene: 13. CDR3 length: 15 residues. Per the germline V gene, CDR1 is DFQATT and CDR2 is SNEGSKA (reference sequence). The CDR3 DNA follows: TGCAGTGCTGGGATCGACAGGGATGGAAGCTATGGCTACACCTTC. Translated: CSAGIDRDGSYGYTF.